What follows is one TCR beta chain and its context. Its target is not known. These data originate in a study of cytomegalovirus exposure and HLA in healthy donors. Study results and limitations: When a later analysis compared HLA-associated TCR beta chains with equally common others, the HLA-associated chains turned out to be more clonally expanded and to have lower generation probabilities. Looking again later, the authors saw that most CMV-associated TCR beta chains seemed HLA-restricted.

PCR amplification relied on 60 Vbeta primers (plus 13 Jbeta primers). As originally analysed: In a later analysis, approximately 80 million unique TCR beta chains included roughly 11 million shared by two or more donors. Only in-frame clones appear in the TCRdb table, and some are missing; sequencing was by immunoSEQ multiplex PCR. V, J and clone size derive from that table, while D and trimming were established from the DNA sequence. This listing includes about 59,000 clones. With 0 bases removed from V and 5 bases from J, the gap between germline ends came to 8 bases. The CDR3 loop spans 14 amino acids. CDR1 is SGHRS, CDR2 YFSETQ, per germline.

This clonotype originated in a man aged 25 to 40 in good health and CMV-seropositive. Sequences were obtained from PBMCs. The chain employs TRBV5-1 and TRBJ1-4; possibly TRBD1 for D (5 bases). This chain's CDR3 is CASSLETVNEKLFF. Written as DNA, the CDR3 is TGCGCCAGCAGCTTGGAGACAGTGAATGAAAAACTGTTTTTT.